Listed below are T cell receptor beta chains from one sample, sequenced in a study of T cell repertoires in cytomegalovirus infection. One entry per CDR3 protein, called by TCRdb with MiXCR from the reads. Of about 830,000 distinct CDR3 sequences listed, over 25% are singletons. The antigens for these receptors are not known. Specimen: cultured CD8+ T cells from PBMCs, collected from culture after CMV antigen stimulation. The source of these receptors is a human donor in good health (CMV status not recorded). Some clones in this sample may be carry-over from other donors' samples. The CDR3 runs from the conserved cysteine through the conserved F or W. D genes are given only for firm matches. Rows may omit the clone size; those that give it use once, few, many or a size class.

size,J,D,V,CDR3,DNA
few,TRBJ1-5,-,TRBV12-3/TRBV12-4,CASRSNVGGQPQHF,TGTGCCAGCAGAAGTAACGTAGGGGGTCAGCCCCAGCATTTT
-,TRBJ2-7,TRBD1,TRBV15,CATSRDLGDSYEQYF,TGTGCCACCAGCAGAGATTTGGGGGACAGCTACGAGCAGTACTTC
-,TRBJ2-3,-,TRBV6-5,CASSYNPWVSSTDTQYF,TGTGCCAGCAGTTACAACCCCTGGGTCTCGAGCACAGATACGCAGTATTTT
-,TRBJ1-4,-,TRBV5-1,CASRDDKDRANEKLFF,TGCGCCAGCAGAGACGACAAGGATCGGGCTAATGAAAAACTGTTTTTT
-,TRBJ2-1,TRBD2,TRBV4-2,CASSQESGGHLSYNEQFF,TGTGCCAGCAGCCAAGAGAGCGGGGGCCATCTCTCCTACAATGAGCAGTTCTTC
-,TRBJ1-6,-,TRBV4-3,CASSQDRFGASPLHF,TGCGCCAGCAGCCAAGATAGGTTCGGGGCTTCACCCCTCCACTTT
-,TRBJ1-5,-,TRBV7-8,CASSLAPIRQPQHF,TGTGCCAGCAGCTTAGCGCCTATAAGGCAGCCCCAGCATTTT
few,TRBJ1-2,-,TRBV4-3,CASSQEGGARYGYTF,TGCGCCAGCAGCCAGGAGGGGGGGGCGAGATATGGCTACACCTTC
-,TRBJ1-4,-,TRBV11-2,CASSLEGGFEKLFF,TGTGCCAGCAGCTTAGAAGGGGGGTTTGAAAAACTGTTTTTT
-,TRBJ1-1,TRBD1,TRBV12-3/TRBV12-4,CASSSQGARMAFF,TGTGCCAGCAGTTCCCAGGGGGCAAGGATGGCTTTCTTT
few,TRBJ2-1,TRBD2,TRBV2,CASMRTSGGAGAYNEQFF,TGTGCCAGCATGCGCACTAGCGGGGGGGCCGGGGCCTACAATGAGCAGTTCTTC
many,TRBJ1-1,-,TRBV7-3,CASSPRGGLGTEAFF,TGTGCCAGCAGCCCCCGGGGGGGGTTGGGCACTGAAGCTTTCTTT
many,TRBJ2-5,-,TRBV7-6,CASSLGGGQETQYF,TGTGCCAGCAGCTTAGGAGGCGGACAAGAGACCCAGTACTTC
-,TRBJ2-5,TRBD1,TRBV12-5,CASGPTGDGETQYF,TGTGCTAGTGGCCCGACAGGGGACGGAGAGACCCAGTACTTC
few,TRBJ2-7,TRBD1,TRBV25-1,CASSGFGDRETYEQYF,TGTGCCAGCAGTGGATTTGGGGACAGGGAAACCTACGAGCAGTACTTC
once,TRBJ1-2,-,TRBV12-3/TRBV12-4,CASSLDGGGYGYTF,TGTGCCAGCAGTTTAGACGGGGGTGGCTATGGCTACACCTTC
few,TRBJ2-1,-,TRBV14,CASSQEQPVGPLHDEQFF,TGTGCCAGCAGCCAAGAACAGCCAGTAGGACCACTCCACGATGAGCAGTTCTTC
-,TRBJ2-3,-,TRBV18,CASSPIGEGTDTQYF,TGTGCCAGCTCACCAATAGGGGAGGGCACAGATACGCAGTATTTT
few,TRBJ1-2,TRBD1,TRBV5-1,CASSLMGQGDYGYTF,TGCGCCAGCAGCTTAATGGGACAGGGCGACTATGGCTACACCTTC
few,TRBJ2-5,TRBD2,TRBV7-2,CASSLGRGGVQETQYF,TGTGCCAGCAGCTTAGGGCGGGGGGGCGTTCAAGAGACCCAGTACTTC
few,TRBJ2-5,TRBD2,TRBV6-6,CASSLNSGGGYETQYF,TGTGCCAGCAGTCTTAATAGCGGGGGGGGTTATGAGACCCAGTACTTC
-,TRBJ2-1,-,TRBV27,CASSLPPAGYNEQFF,TGTGCCAGCAGTTTACCGCCGGCAGGTTACAATGAGCAGTTCTTC
few,TRBJ2-1,TRBD1,TRBV19,CASSTQRQGLSYNEQFF,TGTGCCAGTAGTACCCAAAGACAGGGGCTCTCCTACAATGAGCAGTTCTTC
-,TRBJ1-1,-,TRBV12-3/TRBV12-4,CASSLLEGSNTEAFF,TGTGCCAGCAGTTTACTGGAGGGCTCGAACACTGAAGCTTTCTTT
many,TRBJ2-2,-,TRBV7-8,CASSLRGGGPSTGELFF,TGTGCCAGCAGCTTACGAGGGGGGGGCCCCAGCACCGGGGAGCTGTTTTTT
few,TRBJ1-2,-,TRBV12-3/TRBV12-4,CASSLEVNYGYTF,TGTGCCAGCAGTTTAGAAGTTAACTATGGCTACACCTTC
few,TRBJ1-2,-,TRBV6-5,CASSYSGIYGYTF,TGTGCCAGCAGTTACTCCGGGATCTATGGCTACACCTTC
-,TRBJ1-2,-,TRBV10-3,CAIRDTTDNSGYTF,TGTGCCATCCGGGATACAACGGATAACAGTGGCTACACCTTC
-,TRBJ1-2,-,TRBV6-6,CASSYDVLYGYTF,TGTGCCAGCAGTTACGACGTCCTCTATGGCTACACCTTC
many,TRBJ2-1,-,TRBV7-7,CASSCRRSIHRDEQFF,TGTGCTAGCAGTTGTCGGAGGAGCATACATAGAGATGAGCAGTTCTTC
-,TRBJ1-1,TRBD1,TRBV6-6,CTSSFRDRGSRNTEAFF,TGTACCAGCAGTTTCCGGGACAGGGGAAGCAGGAACACTGAAGCTTTCTTT
-,TRBJ1-6,TRBD1,TRBV19,CASSTRDSYYSPLHF,TGTGCCAGTAGTACCCGGGACAGCTACTATTCACCCCTCCACTTT
-,TRBJ1-2,-,TRBV6-1,CASSYTGQRWDYGYTF,TGTGCCAGCAGTTACACCGGACAGCGTTGGGACTATGGCTACACCTTC
few,TRBJ2-1,-,TRBV27,CASSLSIQSSYNEQFF,TGTGCCAGCAGTTTATCTATACAGTCCTCCTACAATGAGCAGTTCTTC
few,TRBJ2-1,TRBD2,TRBV11-3,CASSAGLAAHDEQFF,TGTGCCAGCAGCGCGGGACTAGCGGCGCACGATGAGCAGTTCTTC
once,TRBJ2-1,-,TRBV4-3,CASSQGNLYNEQFF,TGCGCCAGCAGCCAAGGAAATCTTTACAATGAGCAGTTCTTC
few,TRBJ1-2,-,TRBV5-5,CASSLVPADYGYTF,TGTGCCAGCAGCTTGGTTCCAGCCGACTATGGCTACACCTTC
-,TRBJ2-3,TRBD2,TRBV7-6,CASSGLTSGAKDTQYF,TGTGCCAGCAGCGGGCTGACTAGCGGGGCTAAAGATACGCAGTATTTT
-,TRBJ2-2,-,TRBV2,CASTTNRVELFF,TGTGCCAGCACCACAAACAGGGTGGAGCTGTTTTTT
-,TRBJ2-1,-,TRBV27,CASSLFLGNNEQFF,TGTGCCAGCAGTTTATTTTTGGGGAACAATGAGCAGTTCTTC
-,TRBJ2-1,-,TRBV6-5,CASSPAGSHNEQFF,TGTGCCAGCAGCCCGGCGGGGAGCCACAATGAGCAGTTCTTC
-,TRBJ1-1,-,TRBV6-6,CASSYSAPGPVNTEAFF,TGTGCCAGCAGTTACTCAGCTCCCGGGCCAGTGAACACTGAAGCTTTCTTT
few,TRBJ2-5,-,TRBV6-5,CASSYSTATQETQYF,TGTGCCAGCAGTTACTCGACCGCGACCCAAGAGACCCAGTACTTC
many,TRBJ1-1,-,TRBV7-9,CASSLVSGENTEAFF,TGTGCCAGCAGCTTAGTGTCGGGGGAGAACACTGAAGCTTTCTTT
many,TRBJ1-1,-,TRBV7-9,CASSSGARTEAFF,TGTGCCAGCAGCTCGGGGGCGCGGACTGAAGCTTTCTTT
-,TRBJ1-1,TRBD1,TRBV6-5,CASSYSGQGGTEAFF,TGTGCCAGCAGTTACTCGGGACAGGGAGGCACTGAAGCTTTCTTT
-,TRBJ1-1,TRBD1,TRBV27,CASSPSPGQYTEAFF,TGTGCCAGCAGTCCCTCGCCGGGACAGTACACTGAAGCTTTCTTT
-,TRBJ2-5,TRBD2,TRBV10-2,CASSETGLAETQYF,TGCGCCAGCAGTGAGACGGGACTAGCGGAGACCCAGTACTTC
-,TRBJ1-5,-,TRBV5-1,CASSPGDRTPQPQHF,TGCGCCAGCAGCCCGGGAGACCGGACCCCTCAGCCCCAGCATTTT
-,TRBJ2-7,-,TRBV7-9,CASSLLSGHSYEQYF,TGTGCCAGCAGCTTATTATCGGGGCATTCCTACGAGCAGTACTTC
few,TRBJ2-3,TRBD2,TRBV6-1,CASSLAGGIDTQYF,TGTGCCAGCAGTCTAGCGGGGGGAATAGATACGCAGTATTTT
few,TRBJ2-1,TRBD1,TRBV7-9,CASSLASGGRGRDEQFF,TGTGCCAGCAGCTTAGCCTCAGGGGGAAGAGGCCGCGATGAGCAGTTCTTC
-,TRBJ2-7,TRBD2,TRBV12-3/TRBV12-4,CASSLGTSGWYEQYF,TGTGCCAGCAGTCTAGGGACTAGCGGGTGGTACGAGCAGTACTTC
few,TRBJ2-5,-,TRBV20-1,CSAGVGWVAGFGLETQYF,TGCAGTGCTGGGGTCGGTTGGGTTGCCGGGTTTGGGTTAGAGACCCAGTACTTC
-,TRBJ1-1,TRBD1,TRBV5-4,CASSFGLGQGNTEAFF,TGTGCCAGCAGCTTTGGTCTGGGACAGGGCAACACTGAAGCTTTCTTT
many,TRBJ2-1,TRBD2,TRBV11-3,CASSSGGGDYNEQFF,TGTGCCAGCAGCTCGGGGGGTGGGGACTACAATGAGCAGTTCTTC
-,TRBJ2-4,-,TRBV7-9,CASSRDIQYF,TGTGCCAGCAGCCGGGACATTCAGTACTTC
-,TRBJ1-2,-,TRBV11-2,CASSPGRKPGHTF,TGTGCCAGCAGCCCGGGACGGAAACCCGGGCACACCTTC
few,TRBJ1-1,-,TRBV4-1,CASSQDGRGSEAFF,TGCGCCAGCAGCCAAGATGGAAGGGGCTCTGAAGCTTTCTTT
-,TRBJ1-1,-,TRBV10-3,CAISGKPGSPEAFF,TGTGCCATCAGTGGCAAGCCGGGAAGCCCTGAAGCTTTCTTT